The 16 T cell receptor beta chains listed next were all sequenced from one sample in a study of shared clonotypes between healthy human individuals. Repertoires were generated with immunoSEQ multiplex PCR, while TCRdb's copy carries only in-frame clones and drops some. The profile shows 2 million to 2.5 million clones, less than 95% of them singletons. Sequenced input: naive CD4+ T cells from PBMCs. Documented subset: CD45RA+ positively selected. These receptors all come from a young man in good health. Some clones in this sample may be carry-over from other donors' samples.

The J gene is TRBJ1-1, the V gene TRBV5-1; D unresolved. The germline V and J ends were trimmed by 0 bases and 6 bases, with 9 bases remaining between them. CDR1 SGHRS and CDR2 YFSETQ come from the germline V gene. The CDR3 consists of 13 residues. The CDR3 nucleotides are TGCGCCAGCAGCTTGGGAACAGATGCTGAAGCTTTCTTT. It yields the protein CASSLGTDAEAFF.

V gene TRBV5-1 combines with J gene TRBJ2-1, with TRBD2 matching over 8 bases. V was pared by 9 bases and J by 1 base, with 15 bases of the junction left unmatched. CDR1 and CDR2 from the germline V gene are SGHRS and YFSETQ. This CDR3 is built from 17 residues. The DNA of the CDR3 is TGCGCCACCTCCCTAGGGAGAAGCGGGAGTTCCTACAATGAGCAGTTCTTC. Encoded protein: CATSLGRSGSSYNEQFF.

This chain joins TRBV6-1 and TRBJ2-5; D tentatively reads TRBD1 or TRBD2 (5 bases each). The V and J ends lost 5 bases and 4 bases respectively, with 14 bases between them. CDR1 MNHNS and CDR2 SASEGT come from the germline V gene. The CDR3 runs 14 residues. The CDR3 DNA reads TGTGCCAGCAGTCCCCCGGGGCCCATAGAGACCCAGTACTTC. This gives the protein CASSPPGPIETQYF.

The chain carries TRBV7-2 and TRBJ2-7; 8 positions agree with TRBD2. Looked up from germline, CDR1 is SGHTA and CDR2 is FQGNSA. The CDR3 has 14 amino acids. V lost 7 bases to trimming and J lost 2 bases; unmatched junction nucleotides: 7. CDR3 coding DNA: TGTGCCAGCACCCCGAGTAGCGGGACCTACGAGCAGTACTTC. This translates into CASTPSSGTYEQYF.

J is TRBJ2-7 and V is TRBV28; 12 nucleotides line up with TRBD1. The CDR3 has 15 amino acids. The germline V gene has CDR1 MDHEN and CDR2 SYDVKM. Trimming at V came to 6 bases and at J to 3 bases, leaving 6 bases not matched to a gene. The CDR3 here is CASSWDRGPFYEQYF. The CDR3 nucleotides are TGTGCCAGCAGCTGGGACAGGGGGCCTTTCTACGAGCAGTACTTC.

A few counts support this clone. Other DNA sequences in the same sample also yield this CDR3. The rearrangement links TRBV5-5 to TRBJ2-3; D is unclear. Looked up from germline, CDR1 is SGHKS and CDR2 is YYEKEE (reference sequence). The CDR3 is 12 amino acids. V shed 2 bases and J shed 2 bases, with 3 bases lying between them. The chain's CDR3 is CASSLPTDTQYF. CDR3 nucleotides: TGTGCCAGCAGCTTACCCACAGATACGCAGTATTTT.

The gene calls are TRBV5-1 and TRBJ1-2; no firm D call. V lost 4 bases and J 6 bases, leaving 16 bases between the germline ends. Germline assignment: CDR1 SGHRS and CDR2 YFSETQ. This CDR3 is built from 14 residues. The chain's CDR3 is CASSETGQLDGYTF. In DNA, the CDR3 is TGCGCCAGCAGCGAAACCGGGCAGCTCGATGGCTACACCTTC.

This clone was counted a single time. The rearrangement joins TRBV4-1 to TRBJ1-1; 8 bases line up with TRBD1. V shed 4 bases, J shed 0 bases, and the junction held 10 bases outside the gene matches. The CDR3 is 17 amino acids. Germline loops: CDR1 MGHRA, CDR2 YSYEKL. The CDR3 here is CASSLIGGQGMNTEAFF. For the CDR3, the DNA is TGCGCCAGCAGCCTCATAGGCGGACAGGGAATGAACACTGAAGCTTTCTTT.

J is TRBJ2-5 and V is TRBV5-1; TRBD1 is a possible D gene (5 bases). Germline V gene data show CDR1 as SGHRS and CDR2 as YFSETQ. The CDR3 runs to 14 residues. Deletions cut 2 bases from V and 4 bases from J, with 12 bases between. For the CDR3, the DNA is TGCGCCAGCAGCTTTAGGGTTAGGGGAGAGACCCAGTACTTC. As protein: CASSFRVRGETQYF.

The chain uses TRBV28 and TRBJ1-5, with D possibly TRBD1 on 5 matching bases. Germline V gene data show CDR1 as MDHEN and CDR2 as SYDVKM. The CDR3 extends over 15 amino acids. The V gene lost 1 base and the J gene lost 7 bases, with 14 bases spanning the gap. The CDR3 region is CASSLYQGGGQPQHF. The CDR3 bases are TGTGCCAGCAGTTTATATCAAGGCGGGGGGCAGCCCCAGCATTTT.

The V gene is TRBV7-9, the J gene TRBJ2-1; D gene uncertain. The length of the CDR3 is 14 residues. V was clipped by 3 bases and J by 6 bases, with 12 bases between them. The germline gives CDR1 SEHNR, CDR2 FQNEAQ (reference sequence). CDR3 loop: CASSLNYGPNEQFF. The CDR3, as DNA: TGTGCCAGCAGCTTGAATTACGGTCCCAATGAGCAGTTCTTC.

This clone was found once. The chain couples TRBV7-2 to TRBJ2-5; a weak D match, TRBD2 (7 bases). The V gene lost 5 bases and the J gene lost 0 bases, with 16 bases spanning the gap. Germline V lookup: CDR1 SGHTA, CDR2 FQGNSA. The CDR3 covers 16 residues. The CDR3 DNA reads TGTGCCAGCAGCGCCCGACGGGGGGCGTACCAAGAGACCCAGTACTTC. Amino acid sequence: CASSARRGAYQETQYF.

The chain has TRBV5-1 and TRBJ2-7; D is unclear. The CDR3 loop spans 14 amino acids. With 2 bases removed from V and 0 bases from J, the gap between germline ends came to 9 bases. Per germline, CDR1 SGHRS and CDR2 YFSETQ. The CDR3 DNA follows: TGCGCCAGCAGCTTTCAACCCACCTCCTACGAGCAGTACTTC. This sequence encodes CASSFQPTSYEQYF.

CDR3 sequence: CASSQGRRFMGLYTGELFF. For the CDR3, the DNA is TGCGCCAGCAGCCAAGGACGTCGGTTTATGGGGCTGTACACCGGGGAGCTGTTTTTT. J is TRBJ2-2 and V is TRBV4-3, with D maybe TRBD1 (5 bases). CDR1 and CDR2 from the germline V gene are LGHNA and YSLEER. V was shortened by 1 base and J by 3 bases, with 21 bases between the two germline ends. This CDR3 is built from 19 residues.

This clone came up once. The gene calls are TRBV29-1 and TRBJ2-7; D might be TRBD1 (6 bases). The CDR3 runs to 14 residues. Germline V gene sequence: CDR1 SQVTM, CDR2 ANQGSEA. Trimming stripped 4 bases from V and 0 bases from J, with 13 bases between. The CDR3 region is CSVGPGHSSYEQYF. In DNA, the CDR3 is TGCAGCGTTGGGCCGGGACACAGCTCCTACGAGCAGTACTTC.

This clone is a singleton in its sample. The rearrangement links TRBV27 to TRBJ2-2; 11 bases map to TRBD2. Germline V gene lookup returns CDR1 MNHEY and CDR2 SMNVEV (reference sequence). CDR3 length equals 18 residues. V was clipped by 5 bases and J by 0 bases; unmatched bases: 8. The CDR3 here is CASSRGLAGYANTGELFF. CDR3 sequence (DNA): TGTGCCAGCAGTCGAGGACTAGCGGGTTACGCGAACACCGGGGAGCTGTTTTTT.